Below, 14 T cell receptor beta chains from the same sample are listed, as sequenced in a study of T cell changes during pregnancy in multiple sclerosis. Assay used: immunoSEQ multiplex PCR; TCRdb lists only in-frame clones, some missing. Here the sample spans over 50,000 clones, roughly 86% being singletons. The source was peripheral blood, collected in the first trimester of pregnancy. The receptors shown here come from a female donor with multiple sclerosis, enrolled in a pregnancy study.

The rearrangement uses TRBV5-1 and TRBJ2-1; 10 positions agree with TRBD2. This CDR3 has 17 residues. Trimming cost V 0 bases and J 0 bases; bases outside gene matches: 3. Looked up from germline, CDR1 is SGHRS and CDR2 is YFSETQ. In DNA form, the CDR3 reads TGCGCCAGCAGCTTGGGACTAGCGGGTCCCTCCTACAATGAGCAGTTCTTC. It specifies CASSLGLAGPSYNEQFF.

This clone appeared once. This sequence joins TRBV5-4 and TRBJ1-5, with 10 bases that match TRBD1. V shed 3 bases, J shed 2 bases, and the junction held 2 bases outside the gene matches. The CDR3 is 15 residues long. CDR1 is SGHNT and CDR2 is YYREEE in the germline V gene (reference sequence). The CDR3 spells CASSSGTGGNQPQHF. CDR3 coding DNA: TGTGCCAGCAGCTCTGGGACAGGGGGCAATCAGCCCCAGCATTTT.

The chain combines TRBV19 with TRBJ2-7; D is uncertain. V gave up 2 bases and J gave up 0 bases, with 11 bases separating them. The CDR3 is 15 residues long. The germline V gene encodes CDR1 LNHDA and CDR2 SQIVND (reference sequence). DNA for the CDR3: TGTGCCAGTAGTATACGGGTTAGTAACTCCTACGAGCAGTACTTC. Translation gives CASSIRVSNSYEQYF.

CDR3 sequence: CASSVDRGRRDTGELFF. The CDR3, as DNA: TGCGCCAGCAGCGTAGACAGGGGAAGAAGGGACACCGGGGAGCTGTTTTTT. The J gene is TRBJ2-2, the V gene TRBV5-1; 8 bases are a match to TRBD1. CDR1 SGHRS and CDR2 YFSETQ come from the germline V gene. Losses at the gene ends were 4 bases for V and 3 bases for J; bases not matched to a gene: 11. The CDR3 is 17 residues long. The entire variable domain, with the rest obtained from reference TRBV5-1 and TRBJ2-2, is as follows: KAGVTQTPRYLIKTRGQQVTLSCSPISGHRSVSWYQQTPGQGLQFLFEYFSETQRNKGNFPGRFSGRQFSNSRSEMNVSTLELGDSALYLCASSVDRGRRDTGELFFGEGSRLTVL.

The chain links TRBV2 to TRBJ2-7, with TRBD2 as a possible D gene (6 bases). The CDR3 is made up of 12 amino acids. Deletions cut 6 bases from V and 6 bases from J, with 12 bases between. Germline V gives CDR1 SNHLY, CDR2 FYNNEI. In nucleotides, the CDR3 is TGTGCCAGCAGCTCGGGACTCACCGAGCAGTACTTC. It encodes CASSSGLTEQYF.

V and J are TRBV6-4 and TRBJ2-3, with 9 bases aligning to TRBD2. The CDR3 covers 15 residues. The V gene end was trimmed by 4 bases and the J gene end by 4 bases; junction bases not matched to a gene: 6. The germline gives CDR1 MRHNA, CDR2 SNTAGT. CDR3 in DNA: TGTGCCAGCAGTGTAATAGCGGGAGTGCCAGATACGCAGTATTTT. As protein: CASSVIAGVPDTQYF.

This rearrangement joins TRBV4-2 to TRBJ2-1, with 11 bases lining up with TRBD2. Germline loops: CDR1 LGHNA, CDR2 YNFKEQ. The CDR3 is 15 amino acids. The trim removed 5 bases at V and 9 bases at J, leaving 9 bases unmatched. CDR3 in DNA: TGTGCCAGCAGCAGGTCTAGCGGGAGGCTGAGTGAGCAGTTCTTC. It is translated as CASSRSSGRLSEQFF.

The V and J genes are TRBV28 and TRBJ1-1; tentatively, D is TRBD1 (5 bases). Trimming stripped 3 bases from V and 0 bases from J, with 11 bases between. The germline CDR1 and CDR2 sequences are MDHEN and SYDVKM. This CDR3 has 15 residues. CDR3 loop: CASSFSQGLNTEAFF. The CDR3 nucleotides read TGTGCCAGCAGTTTCTCTCAGGGATTGAACACTGAAGCTTTCTTT.

Here the CDR3 reads CAGETRGEKLFF. The CDR3 coding sequence is TGTGCCGGGGAGACTAGGGGTGAAAAACTGTTTTTT. The V gene is TRBV7-9, the J gene TRBJ1-4; D may be TRBD1 (5 bases). In germline, CDR1 is SEHNR, CDR2 FQNEAQ (reference sequence). V lost 11 bases and J 7 bases, leaving 14 bases between the germline ends. This CDR3 is 12 amino acids long. The full variable domain, with the rest looked up from reference TRBV7-9 and TRBJ1-4, is DTGVSQNPRHKITKRGQNVTFRCDPISEHNRLYWYRQTLGQGPEFLTYFQNEAQLEKSRLLSDRFSAERPKGSFSTLEIQRTEQGDSAMYLCAGETRGEKLFFGSGTQLSVL.

In its sample, this clone is medium-sized. The chain is built from TRBV4-2 and TRBJ2-1, with D possibly matching TRBD2 (6 bases). V lost 1 base and J lost 3, with 16 bases in between. The V gene's germline CDR1 is LGHNA and CDR2 YNFKEQ. This CDR3 contains 17 residues. CDR3 residues: CASSQGDSDVRYNEQFF. The CDR3 DNA sequence: TGTGCCAGCAGCCAAGGGGACTCTGACGTACGCTACAATGAGCAGTTCTTC.

In its sample, this clone was seen once. The chain couples TRBV27 to TRBJ1-1; the D gene is possibly TRBD1 (6 bases). The CDR3 is made up of 14 amino acids. Germline CDR1 is MNHEY and CDR2 is SMNVEV (reference sequence). V gave up 6 bases and J gave up 0 bases, with 11 bases separating them. The CDR3 spells CASSSAGVNTEAFF. CDR3 coding DNA: TGTGCCAGCAGCTCAGCAGGGGTGAACACTGAAGCTTTCTTT.

The gene calls are TRBV11-2 and TRBJ2-1; the match to TRBD2 covers 8 bases. Trimming cost V 4 bases and J 9 bases; bases outside gene matches: 8. Germline CDR1 and CDR2: SGHAT and FQNNGV. CDR3 length: 14 residues. The CDR3: CASSYPGGPGEQFF. CDR3 bases: TGTGCCAGCAGCTACCCGGGAGGGCCGGGTGAGCAGTTCTTC.

Here the CDR3 DNA reads TGTGCCAGCAGCTCTAGCCTACAGCAGTTCTTC. It encodes CASSSSLQQFF. This chain joins TRBV13 and TRBJ2-1; a weak D match, TRBD2 (5 bases). V was clipped by 4 bases and J by 11 bases, with 9 bases between them. The CDR3 extends over 11 amino acids. Germline lookup yields CDR1 PRHDT and CDR2 FYEKMQ (reference sequence).

The chain employs TRBV19 and TRBJ1-5, with TRBD1 identical over 7 bases. Per germline, CDR1 LNHDA and CDR2 SQIVND (reference sequence). This CDR3 has 16 amino acids. J was trimmed by 7 bases and V by 5 bases; bases with no gene match: 14. The CDR3 sequence: CASSALTGALRQPQHF. CDR3 in DNA: TGTGCCAGTAGTGCGCTCACAGGGGCCCTAAGGCAGCCCCAGCATTTT. Based on the CDR3 plus reference TRBV19 and TRBJ1-5, the full variable domain is DGGITQSPKYLFRKEGQNVTLSCEQNLNHDAMYWYRQDPGQGLRLIYYSQIVNDFQKGDIAEGYSVSREKKESFPLTVTSAQKNPTAFYLCASSALTGALRQPQHFGDGTRLSIL.